Presented here are 28 T cell receptor beta chains from one specimen sequenced in a study of T cell responses to AZD1222 COVID-19 vaccine. Profiled with immunoSEQ multiplex PCR; TCRdb holds only in-frame clones, not every one. The table has some 63,000 clones, about 79% seen once; the top ten hold 15% to 20%. The source was peripheral blood, collected on day 0 of AZD1222 vaccination. The receptors shown here come from an adult in good health.

The chain has TRBV27 and TRBJ2-5, with TRBD2 identical over 8 bases. The V gene end was trimmed by 1 base and the J gene end by 2 bases; junction bases not matched to a gene: 3. The CDR3 sequence is 15 residues long. Germline assignment: CDR1 MNHEY and CDR2 SMNVEV (reference sequence). CDR3 loop: CASSLWGGRQETQYF. DNA of the CDR3: TGTGCCAGCAGTTTATGGGGCGGGAGGCAAGAGACCCAGTACTTC.

The chain is built from TRBV19 and TRBJ1-3; D may be TRBD1 (5 bases). Germline CDR1 LNHDA, CDR2 SQIVND (reference sequence). The CDR3 loop spans 13 amino acids. Trimming took off 5 bases at V and 4 bases at J, with 9 bases between the two ends. CDR3: CASSLGLGNTIYF. The CDR3 bases are TGTGCCAGTAGTTTGGGGCTAGGAAACACCATATATTTT.

This clone was observed a single time. The rearrangement uses TRBV24-1 and TRBJ2-3; D gene uncertain. CDR3 size: 13 residues. Germline CDR1 reads KGHDR; CDR2 reads SFDVKD. With 4 bases removed from V and 3 bases from J, the gap between germline ends came to 7 bases. CDR3 sequence reads: CATSEMGTDTQYF. In DNA form, the CDR3 reads TGTGCCACCAGTGAGATGGGGACAGATACGCAGTATTTT.

The genes are TRBV10-3 and TRBJ1-3, with a possible D match to TRBD1 (5 bases). Germline V CDR1 and CDR2: ENHRY, SYGVKD. Trimming removed 5 bases from V and 2 bases from J, with 13 bases in between. This CDR3 comprises 15 residues. This CDR3 is CAISPGGDAGNTIYF. CDR3 sequence (DNA): TGTGCCATCAGTCCCGGAGGGGACGCTGGAAACACCATATATTTT.

The chain joins TRBV18 to TRBJ2-5; no firm D call. Trimming took 2 bases from V and 5 from J, leaving 15 bases between them. The CDR3 sequence is 15 residues long. The germline gives CDR1 KGHSH, CDR2 LQKENI. The CDR3 sequence is CASSPGVGLRETQYF. Written as DNA, the CDR3 is TGTGCCAGCTCACCAGGAGTGGGCTTGAGGGAGACCCAGTACTTC. The full variable domain, rest sourced from reference TRBV18 and TRBJ2-5, is NAGVMQNPRHLVRRRGQEARLRCSPMKGHSHVYWYRQLPEEGLKFMVYLQKENIIDESGMPKERFSAEFPKEGPSILRIQQVVRGDSAAYFCASSPGVGLRETQYFGPGTRLLVL.

V usage is TRBV24-1 and J usage is TRBJ2-3; 14 nucleotides agree with TRBD2. Germline loops: CDR1 KGHDR, CDR2 SFDVKD. J gave up 6 bases and V 4 bases, and 5 bases lay outside the gene matches. The CDR3 is 16 amino acids. The CDR3 sequence is CATSDNGLAGGDTQYF. The CDR3 coding sequence is TGTGCCACCAGTGACAACGGACTAGCGGGAGGCGATACGCAGTATTTT.

V and J are TRBV19 and TRBJ2-3; TRBD2 is a possible D gene (6 bases). Trimming left V 7 bases short and J 0 bases short, with 20 bases between. Germline assignment: CDR1 LNHDA and CDR2 SQIVND (reference sequence). The CDR3 is 17 amino acids. This CDR3 reads CASNKEGSALSTDTQYF. The CDR3, as DNA: TGTGCCAGTAACAAGGAGGGAAGCGCCTTAAGCACAGATACGCAGTATTTT. Variable domain in full (rest from reference TRBV19 and TRBJ2-3): DGGITQSPKYLFRKEGQNVTLSCEQNLNHDAMYWYRQDPGQGLRLIYYSQIVNDFQKGDIAEGYSVSREKKESFPLTVTSAQKNPTAFYLCASNKEGSALSTDTQYFGPGTRLTVL.

The rearrangement uses TRBV28 and TRBJ1-1; D not certain. This CDR3 spans 16 amino acids. The ends were cut back, 3 bases at V and 1 base at J, with 15 bases in the middle. Germline CDR1 and CDR2: MDHEN and SYDVKM. The CDR3, as DNA: TGTGCCAGCAGTTTTGAAGGCGTAGGGAAGAACACTGAAGCTTTCTTT. This gives the protein CASSFEGVGKNTEAFF.

V is TRBV28 and J is TRBJ1-2; perhaps TRBD1 as D (6 bases). Germline lookup yields CDR1 MDHEN and CDR2 SYDVKM. V dropped 3 bases and J dropped 7 bases, with 18 bases sitting between them. CDR3 length equals 15 residues. CDR3 sequence: CASSLGTGSWRGYTF. CDR3 nucleotide sequence: TGTGCCAGCAGTTTGGGCACAGGGAGTTGGCGTGGCTACACCTTC.

The chain recombines TRBV5-6 with TRBJ1-6, with 8 bases aligning to TRBD1. The length of the CDR3 is 16 residues. V was clipped by 3 bases and J by 0 bases; unmatched bases: 2. From germline, CDR1 is SGHDT and CDR2 YYEEEE. CDR3 bases: TGTGCCAGCAGCTGGACAGGGAGCTCCTATAATTCACCCCTCCACTTT. The encoded protein is CASSWTGSSYNSPLHF.

This chain joins TRBV10-3 and TRBJ1-2; 10 positions agree with TRBD1. This CDR3 has 14 residues. Germline V CDR1 and CDR2: ENHRY, SYGVKD. The J segment lost 7 bases and the V segment lost 10 bases, leaving 12 bases of the junction unmatched. The CDR3 DNA reads TGTGCCACTACACCGGGACAGGGGATCTCTGGCTACACCTTC. Its translation is CATTPGQGISGYTF.

The chain has TRBV28 and TRBJ2-1; 10 bases are shared with TRBD2. V gave up 6 bases and J gave up 15 bases; unmatched junction bases: 11. The CDR3 is 13 residues long. Germline V gene data show CDR1 as MDHEN and CDR2 as SYDVKM. The CDR3 nucleotides are TGTGCCAGCAGAGCCCCCGCTAGCGGGAGATTGTTCTTC. Its translation: CASRAPASGRLFF. Supplemented by reference TRBV28 and TRBJ2-1, the full variable domain reads DVKVTQSSRYLVKRTGEKVFLECVQDMDHENMFWYRQDPGLGLRLIYFSYDVKMKEKGDIPEGYSVSREKKERFSLILESASTNQTSMYLCASRAPASGRLFFGPGTRLTVL.

The chain recombines TRBV7-2 with TRBJ1-6, with unresolved D. Germline V CDR1 and CDR2: SGHTA, FQGNSA. Trimming took 6 bases from V and 7 from J, leaving 10 bases between them. CDR3 length: 13 residues. The CDR3 protein is CASSSDQNSPLHF. CDR3 DNA sequence: TGTGCCAGCAGTTCGGACCAGAATTCACCCCTCCACTTT.

The chain is built from TRBV5-1 and TRBJ2-7, with 12 bases aligning to TRBD1. The V gene's germline CDR1 is SGHRS and CDR2 YFSETQ. With V trimmed by 2 bases and J by 7 bases, 7 bases remained unmatched. The CDR3 runs 15 residues. CDR3 nucleotides: TGCGCCAGCAGCTTACTGGGACAGGGGGCGGGAGAGCAGTACTTC. It codes for CASSLLGQGAGEQYF. The whole variable domain, remainder taken from reference TRBV5-1 and TRBJ2-7, is KAGVTQTPRYLIKTRGQQVTLSCSPISGHRSVSWYQQTPGQGLQFLFEYFSETQRNKGNFPGRFSGRQFSNSRSEMNVSTLELGDSALYLCASSLLGQGAGEQYFGPGTRLTVT.

This clone was recorded only once. The chain employs TRBV5-8 and TRBJ2-7, with TRBD2 matching over 9 bases. Per the germline V gene, CDR1 is SGHTS and CDR2 is YDEGEE. The CDR3 length is 15 residues. Trimming took 2 bases from V and 2 from J; bases not matched to a gene: 5. For the CDR3, the DNA is TGTGCCAGCAGCTTTTCTAGCGGGACCACCTACGAGCAGTACTTC. Encoded protein: CASSFSSGTTYEQYF.

This chain connects TRBV19 to TRBJ2-7; 10 bases agree with TRBD1. Trimming at V came to 3 bases and at J to 4 bases, leaving 6 bases not matched to a gene. The germline V gene has CDR1 LNHDA and CDR2 SQIVND (reference sequence). This CDR3 contains 15 residues. The CDR3 nucleotides read TGTGCCAGTAGTATTACGCCGGGACAGGGGTACGAGCAGTACTTC. This translates into CASSITPGQGYEQYF.

This chain links TRBV11-1 with TRBJ1-2, with D unclear. Germline V CDR1 and CDR2: SGHAT, FQDESV (reference sequence). This CDR3 has 12 residues. Trimming took off 3 bases at V and 3 bases at J, with 5 bases between the two ends. CDR3 DNA: TGTGCCAGCAGCTTTTCAGACTATGGCTACACCTTC. Amino acids: CASSFSDYGYTF.

The chain has TRBV24-1 and TRBJ2-1; D not certain. CDR3 length: 12 residues. V was clipped by 5 bases and J by 6 bases, with 7 bases between them. Germline V gives CDR1 KGHDR, CDR2 SFDVKD. CDR3 region: CATSASGNEQFF. CDR3 DNA sequence: TGTGCCACCAGTGCCTCCGGCAATGAGCAGTTCTTC.

The V and J genes are TRBV5-1 and TRBJ1-1, with D perhaps TRBD1 (5 bases). In germline, CDR1 is SGHRS, CDR2 YFSETQ. V was shortened by 2 bases and J by 5 bases, with 13 bases between the two germline ends. The CDR3 has 14 amino acids. CDR3 DNA sequence: TGCGCCAGCAGCTTAGAGGGGTGGAGTACTGAAGCTTTCTTT. It specifies CASSLEGWSTEAFF.

A few counts support this clone. The chain recombines TRBV11-2 with TRBJ2-3; TRBD2 matches 10 bases. The germline V gene has CDR1 SGHAT and CDR2 FQNNGV. The length of the CDR3 is 15 residues. The J segment lost 5 bases and the V segment lost 3 bases, leaving 5 bases of the junction unmatched. CDR3 nucleotide sequence: TGTGCCAGCAGCTTCAGCGGGAGGGCCATAGATACGCAGTATTTT. It yields the protein CASSFSGRAIDTQYF.

The chain combines TRBV9 with TRBJ2-3; D is unclear. CDR3 size: 16 residues. Germline-derived CDR1 and CDR2 are SGDLS and YYNGEE. V was cut by 3 bases and J by 3 bases, with 17 bases left in between. The CDR3 is CASSARAGFLTDTQYF. CDR3 DNA sequence: TGTGCCAGCAGCGCTCGGGCCGGGTTCCTGACAGATACGCAGTATTTT.

V is TRBV7-9 and J is TRBJ1-2; TRBD1 aligns across 7 bases. CDR3 size: 16 residues. CDR1 SEHNR and CDR2 FQNEAQ come from the germline V gene (reference sequence). Trimming removed 5 bases from V and 0 bases from J; junction bases left unmatched: 9. The CDR3: CASSPGGSGTNYGYTF. The DNA of the CDR3 is TGTGCCAGCAGCCCAGGGGGGTCAGGGACTAACTATGGCTACACCTTC.

This chain joins TRBV7-8 and TRBJ1-5; maybe TRBD1 (5 bases). Germline V gene sequence: CDR1 SGHVS, CDR2 FQNEAQ. This CDR3 has 14 residues. V gave up 5 bases and J gave up 6 bases, with 14 bases separating them. CDR3 sequence reads: CASSPNRQSQPQHF. The CDR3 region has the DNA TGTGCCAGCAGCCCCAACCGACAGTCTCAGCCCCAGCATTTT.

This chain joins TRBV9 and TRBJ2-5; 8 bases fit TRBD2. The CDR3 runs to 16 residues. In germline, CDR1 is SGDLS, CDR2 YYNGEE. The trim removed 0 bases at V and 6 bases at J, leaving 10 bases unmatched. CDR3 coding DNA: TGTGCCAGCAGCGTAGCTACGGGGGGACTAGAGAAGACCCAGTACTTC. This encodes CASSVATGGLEKTQYF.

The rearrangement links TRBV4-3 to TRBJ1-3, with 9 bases lining up with TRBD1. Unmatched junction bases numbered 17, after V lost 1 base and J lost 1 base. Germline CDR1 is LGHNA and CDR2 is YSLEER. The CDR3 runs 21 residues. The CDR3 reads CASSQGFWNGTGTFSGNTIYF. As DNA, the CDR3 is TGCGCCAGCAGCCAAGGGTTTTGGAACGGGACAGGGACTTTTTCTGGAAACACCATATATTTT.

In this sample, this clone turned up a few times. V is TRBV7-8 and J is TRBJ1-4; D gene uncertain. Germline V gene data show CDR1 as SGHVS and CDR2 as FQNEAQ. The CDR3 is 19 residues long. Between the trimmed V and J ends, which lost 7 bases and 0 bases, there was a span of 24 bases. DNA of the CDR3: TGTGCCAGCACCACACGGATGGAGCGCTCTTTTGCAACTAATGAAAAACTGTTTTTT. Amino acid sequence: CASTTRMERSFATNEKLFF.

CDR3 residues: CASSQPNELAGRETQYF. CDR3 in DNA: TGTGCCAGTAGTCAGCCCAACGAACTAGCGGGGCGGGAGACCCAGTACTTC. V is TRBV19 and J is TRBJ2-5, with 10 bases aligning to TRBD2. CDR1 and CDR2 (germline): LNHDA, SQIVND (reference sequence). The CDR3 is made up of 17 amino acids. J lost 5 bases, V lost 5 bases, and 14 bases had no gene match. The whole variable domain, remainder taken from reference TRBV19 and TRBJ2-5, is DGGITQSPKYLFRKEGQNVTLSCEQNLNHDAMYWYRQDPGQGLRLIYYSQIVNDFQKGDIAEGYSVSREKKESFPLTVTSAQKNPTAFYLCASSQPNELAGRETQYFGPGTRLLVL.

This chain links TRBV7-2 with TRBJ1-2; D unresolved. Trimming shortened V by 5 bases and J by 2 bases, and 15 bases separated the two germline ends. Per the germline V gene, CDR1 is SGHTA and CDR2 is FQGNSA. This CDR3 spans 15 amino acids. CDR3 protein: CASSPGSLVNYGYTF. The CDR3 nucleotides are TGTGCCAGCAGCCCTGGCTCTCTAGTCAACTATGGCTACACCTTC.